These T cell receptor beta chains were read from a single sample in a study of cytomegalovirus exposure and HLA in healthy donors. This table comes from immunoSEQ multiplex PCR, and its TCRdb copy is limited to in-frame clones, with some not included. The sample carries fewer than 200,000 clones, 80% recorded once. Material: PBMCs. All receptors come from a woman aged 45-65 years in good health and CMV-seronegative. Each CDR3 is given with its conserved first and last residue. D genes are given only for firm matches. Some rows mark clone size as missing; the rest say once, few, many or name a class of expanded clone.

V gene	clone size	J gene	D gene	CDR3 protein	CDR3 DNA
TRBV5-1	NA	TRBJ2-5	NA	CASSPGDTQETQYF	TGCGCCAGCAGTCCCGGGGACACACAAGAGACCCAGTACTTC
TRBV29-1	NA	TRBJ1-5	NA	CSVYREGMYCNQPQHF	TGCAGCGTTTACAGGGAGGGGATGTATTGCAATCAGCCCCAGCATTTT
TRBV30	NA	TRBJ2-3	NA	CAWATGDTQYF	TGTGCCTGGGCCACGGGAGATACGCAGTATTTT
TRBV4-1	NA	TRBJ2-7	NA	CASSPEAGYEQYF	TGCGCCAGCAGCCCAGAGGCGGGCTACGAGCAGTACTTC
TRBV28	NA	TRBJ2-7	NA	CASSLWTENTYEQYF	TGTGCCAGCAGTTTATGGACAGAAAACACCTACGAGCAGTACTTC
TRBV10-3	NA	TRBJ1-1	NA	CAIGGSPTEAFF	TGTGCCATCGGCGGGAGCCCCACTGAAGCTTTCTTT
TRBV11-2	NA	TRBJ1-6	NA	CASSLLQQPLHF	TGTGCCAGCAGCTTATTACAGCAACCCCTCCACTTT
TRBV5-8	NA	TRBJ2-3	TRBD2	CASTQSAGGLLDTQYF	TGTGCCAGCACCCAGAGTGCGGGAGGACTCCTTGATACGCAGTATTTT
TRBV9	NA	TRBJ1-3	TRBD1	CASSVLGGQGPGNTIYF	TGTGCCAGCAGCGTTTTGGGAGGACAGGGGCCTGGAAACACCATATATTTT
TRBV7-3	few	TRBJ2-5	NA	CASSLAAGVRETQYF	TGTGCCAGCAGCTTAGCCGCAGGGGTACGGGAGACCCAGTACTTC
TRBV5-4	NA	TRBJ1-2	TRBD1	CASSPDRGRNYGYTF	TGTGCCAGCAGCCCGGACAGGGGAAGGAACTATGGCTACACCTTC
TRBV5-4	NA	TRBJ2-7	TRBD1	CASSLGQGGEQYF	TGTGCCAGCAGCTTAGGACAGGGGGGCGAGCAGTACTTC
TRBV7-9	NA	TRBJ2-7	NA	CASSLAGSRAQHLYEQYF	TGTGCCAGCAGCTTAGCCGGGTCTCGCGCCCAGCACCTCTACGAGCAGTACTTC
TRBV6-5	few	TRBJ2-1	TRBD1	CASSQGALKGQFF	TGTGCCAGCAGTCAGGGGGCGCTCAAAGGGCAGTTCTTC
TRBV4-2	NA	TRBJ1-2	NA	CASSQASGTPPYGYTF	TGTGCCAGCAGCCAAGCCTCCGGGACTCCACCCTATGGCTACACCTTC
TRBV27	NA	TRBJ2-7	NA	CASSLLGDYEQYF	TGTGCCAGCAGTTTGTTAGGAGACTACGAGCAGTACTTC
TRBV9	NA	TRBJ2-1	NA	CASTVRGGGPNEQFF	TGTGCCAGCACCGTAAGAGGGGGAGGGCCCAATGAGCAGTTCTTC
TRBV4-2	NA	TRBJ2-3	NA	CASSQDGASDTQYF	TGTGCCAGCAGCCAAGATGGGGCCTCCGATACGCAGTATTTT
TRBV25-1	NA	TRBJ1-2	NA	CASSDVHTGTTFNYGYTF	TGTGCCAGCAGTGACGTCCACACCGGGACAACATTTAACTATGGCTACACCTTC
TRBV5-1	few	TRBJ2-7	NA	CASSEDNSYEQYF	TGCGCCAGCAGCGAGGACAACTCCTACGAGCAGTACTTC
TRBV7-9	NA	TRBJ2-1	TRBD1	CASSLEGQGRTNEQFF	TGTGCCAGCAGCTTAGAAGGACAGGGGCGCACCAATGAGCAGTTCTTC
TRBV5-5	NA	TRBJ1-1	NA	CASSRSGNTEAFF	TGTGCCAGCAGCAGATCCGGGAACACTGAAGCTTTCTTT
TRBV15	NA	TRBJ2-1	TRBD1	CATSRDKETARTGARGVQFF	TGTGCCACCAGCAGAGATAAGGAAACCGCTAGGACAGGGGCCAGGGGGGTGCAGTTCTTC
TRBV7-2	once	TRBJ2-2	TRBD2	CASSLDSGGIGELFF	TGTGCCAGCAGCTTAGACAGCGGGGGGATCGGGGAGCTGTTTTTT
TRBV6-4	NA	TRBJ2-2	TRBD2	CASSDSIQRGESGELFF	TGTGCCAGCAGTGACTCTATCCAGCGGGGGGAGTCCGGGGAGCTGTTTTTT
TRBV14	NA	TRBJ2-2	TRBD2	CASSQGFAGGPKNTGELFF	TGTGCCAGCAGCCAAGGCTTTGCGGGAGGCCCCAAGAACACCGGGGAGCTGTTTTTT
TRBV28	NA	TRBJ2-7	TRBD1	CASSLRTGFSEQYF	TGTGCCAGCAGTCTAAGGACAGGGTTTAGCGAGCAGTACTTC
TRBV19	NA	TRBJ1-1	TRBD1	CASSIRDRDGAEAFF	TGTGCCAGTAGTATCCGGGACAGGGATGGCGCTGAAGCTTTCTTT
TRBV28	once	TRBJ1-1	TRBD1	CASSFVGGGTEAFF	TGTGCCAGCAGTTTTGTAGGGGGCGGCACTGAAGCTTTCTTT
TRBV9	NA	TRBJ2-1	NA	CASSVDSYNEQFF	TGTGCCAGCAGCGTAGATAGCTACAATGAGCAGTTCTTC
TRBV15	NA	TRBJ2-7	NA	CATSREGAGYYEQYF	TGTGCCACCAGCAGAGAAGGGGCGGGATATTACGAGCAGTACTTC
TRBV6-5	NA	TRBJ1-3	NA	CASSYGAGGVGNTIYF	TGTGCCAGCAGTTACGGGGCGGGGGGAGTGGGAAACACCATATATTTT
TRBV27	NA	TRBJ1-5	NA	CASSFFRGHQPQHF	TGTGCCAGCAGTTTTTTCAGGGGCCATCAGCCCCAGCATTTT
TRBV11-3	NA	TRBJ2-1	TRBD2	CASSFRTGTSGRDEQFF	TGTGCCAGCAGCTTCCGGACAGGGACTAGCGGGAGGGATGAGCAGTTCTTC
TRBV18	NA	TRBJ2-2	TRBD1	CASSPRTGQGLPNTGELFF	TGTGCCAGCTCACCGAGGACTGGACAGGGGCTACCGAACACCGGGGAGCTGTTTTTT
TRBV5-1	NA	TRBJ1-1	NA	CASSPERFLNTEAFF	TGCGCCAGCAGCCCCGAGCGATTTTTGAACACTGAAGCTTTCTTT
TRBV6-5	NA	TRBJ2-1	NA	CASSYSGRSYNEQFF	TGTGCCAGCAGTTACTCGGGCCGCTCCTACAATGAGCAGTTCTTC
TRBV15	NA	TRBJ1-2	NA	CATSRDPGGAGGYTF	TGTGCCACCAGCAGAGATCCGGGAGGGGCTGGTGGCTACACCTTC
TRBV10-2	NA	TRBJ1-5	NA	CASSTADSWQPQHF	TGCGCCAGCAGTACGGCGGACTCATGGCAGCCCCAGCATTTT
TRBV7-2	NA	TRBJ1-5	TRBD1	CASSYRPGTGDQPQHF	TGTGCCAGCAGCTACCGGCCCGGGACAGGGGATCAGCCCCAGCATTTT
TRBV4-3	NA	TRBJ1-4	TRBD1	CASSQGDRPTNEKLFF	TGCGCCAGCAGCCAAGGGGACAGGCCTACTAATGAAAAACTGTTTTTT
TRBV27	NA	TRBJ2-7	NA	CASSSWGGPNEQYF	TGTGCCAGCAGTAGTTGGGGGGGCCCCAACGAGCAGTACTTC
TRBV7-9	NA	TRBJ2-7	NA	CASSATNRDEQYF	TGTGCCAGCAGTGCTACGAACAGGGACGAGCAGTACTTC
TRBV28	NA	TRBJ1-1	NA	CASSLYRLNTEAFF	TGTGCCAGCAGTTTATACAGATTGAACACTGAAGCTTTCTTT
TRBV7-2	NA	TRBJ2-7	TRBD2	CASSLQAGGRSSYEQYF	TGTGCCAGCAGCTTACAAGCGGGAGGGAGGAGCTCCTACGAGCAGTACTTC
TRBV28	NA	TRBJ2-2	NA	CASSLNGGLGTGELFF	TGTGCCAGCAGTTTAAACGGGGGATTAGGGACCGGGGAGCTGTTTTTT
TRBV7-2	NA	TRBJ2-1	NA	CASSLDRINEQFF	TGTGCCAGCAGCTTAGACAGGATAAATGAGCAGTTCTTC
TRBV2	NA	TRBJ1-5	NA	CASSDLIAAGKTPQHF	TGTGCCAGCAGTGATCTTATTGCGGCAGGGAAGACGCCCCAGCATTTT
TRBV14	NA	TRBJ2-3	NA	CASSQGEGPSRDTQYF	TGTGCCAGCAGCCAAGGAGAGGGCCCGAGCCGAGATACGCAGTATTTT
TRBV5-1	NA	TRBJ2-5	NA	CASSKGLAIETQYF	TGCGCCAGCAGCAAGGGACTTGCAATAGAGACCCAGTACTTC
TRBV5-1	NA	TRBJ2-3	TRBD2	CASSPGTSGGTDTQYF	TGCGCCAGCAGCCCGGGGACTAGCGGCGGCACAGATACGCAGTATTTT
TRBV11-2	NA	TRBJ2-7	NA	CASSLLGGYEQYF	TGTGCCAGCAGCTTATTGGGCGGGTACGAGCAGTACTTC
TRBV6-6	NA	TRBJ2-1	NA	CASNLQGTYNEQFF	TGTGCCAGCAACCTACAGGGAACCTACAATGAGCAGTTCTTC
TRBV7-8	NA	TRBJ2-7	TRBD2	CASSLVAGGLYEQYF	TGTGCCAGCAGCTTAGTAGCGGGAGGCCTCTACGAGCAGTACTTC
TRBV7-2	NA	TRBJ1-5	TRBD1	CASSLLRGGIGQPQHF	TGTGCCAGCAGCTTATTAAGAGGGGGCATTGGTCAGCCCCAGCATTTT
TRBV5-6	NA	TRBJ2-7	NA	CASRRTASYEQYF	TGTGCCAGCAGGCGGACAGCGAGCTACGAGCAGTACTTC